What follows describes a single T cell receptor (beta chain). Its antigen is not identified. This sample stems from a study of CD8 T cells in ankylosing spondylitis. General study results and limits: Previously reported in reactive arthritis synovial fluid and blood were some of the motif variants. Ankylosing spondylitis blood seemed to carry a telltale TCR beta motif made of under ten highly homologous variants. Matched ankylosing spondylitis synovial fluid reportedly showed significant enrichment of disease-linked clones.

V was pared by 5 bases and J by 2 bases, with 7 bases between. Germline V gives CDR1 SGHAT, CDR2 FQNNGV. The CDR3 consists of 13 residues. For TCR beta, libraries came from quantitative 5'-RACE with molecular barcodes. MiXCR, run by TCRdb on the 5' RACE reads, gives a single entry per CDR3 protein. Among around 250,000 distinct CDR3 sequences listed, approximately 30% were seen once. The sample comprised blood, either unsorted or a sorted T cell fraction (not recorded which). The sequence was collected from a male donor with ankylosing spondylitis or in good health (not recorded which). The rearrangement uses TRBV11-2 and TRBJ2-1; D is unresolved. CDR3 sequence reads: CASSPYAYNEQFF. DNA of the CDR3: TGTGCCAGCAGCCCTTACGCCTACAATGAGCAGTTCTTC. Combining the CDR3 with reference TRBV11-2 and TRBJ2-1 gives the whole variable domain EAGVAQSPRYKIIEKRQSVAFWCNPISGHATLYWYQQILGQGPKLLIQFQNNGVVDDSQLPKDRFSAERLKGVDSTLKIQPAKLEDSAVYLCASSPYAYNEQFFGPGTRLTVL.